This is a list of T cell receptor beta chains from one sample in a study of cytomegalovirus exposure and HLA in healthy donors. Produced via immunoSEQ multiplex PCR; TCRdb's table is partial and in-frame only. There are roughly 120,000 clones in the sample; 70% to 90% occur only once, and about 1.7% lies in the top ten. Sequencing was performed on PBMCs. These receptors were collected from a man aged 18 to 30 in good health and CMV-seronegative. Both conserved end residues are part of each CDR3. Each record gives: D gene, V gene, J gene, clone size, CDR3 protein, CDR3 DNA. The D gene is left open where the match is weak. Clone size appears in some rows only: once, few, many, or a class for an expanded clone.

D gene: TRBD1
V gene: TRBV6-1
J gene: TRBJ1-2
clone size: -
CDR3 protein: CASSGLDRNSYGYTF
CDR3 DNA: TGTGCCAGCAGTGGGCTGGACAGGAACAGCTATGGCTACACCTTC

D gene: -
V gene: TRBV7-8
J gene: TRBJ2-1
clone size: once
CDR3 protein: CASSSLPQREQFF
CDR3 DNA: TGTGCCAGCAGCTCCCTTCCGCAGCGGGAGCAGTTCTTC

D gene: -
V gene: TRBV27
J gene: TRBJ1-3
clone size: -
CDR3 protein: CASSLGRRRVASEGNTIYF
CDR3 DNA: TGTGCCAGCAGTTTAGGGAGGCGGCGCGTAGCTAGCGAGGGAAACACCATATATTTT

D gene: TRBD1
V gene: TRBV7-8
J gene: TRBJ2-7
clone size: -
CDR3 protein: CASSSKDRTGYYEQYF
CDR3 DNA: TGTGCCAGCAGCTCGAAGGACAGGACTGGTTACTACGAGCAGTACTTC

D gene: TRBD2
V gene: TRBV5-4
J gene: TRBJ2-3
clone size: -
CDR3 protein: CASSQRTSGSTDTQYF
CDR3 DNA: TGTGCCAGCAGCCAACGGACTAGCGGGTCCACAGATACGCAGTATTTT

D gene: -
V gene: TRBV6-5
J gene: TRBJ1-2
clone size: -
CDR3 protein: CASSYSWGAGGYTF
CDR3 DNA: TGTGCCAGCAGTTACTCTTGGGGAGCGGGGGGCTACACCTTC

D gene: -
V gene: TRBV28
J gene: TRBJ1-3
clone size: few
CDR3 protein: CASRNRVSGNTIYF
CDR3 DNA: TGTGCCAGCAGAAACAGGGTTAGTGGAAACACCATATATTTT

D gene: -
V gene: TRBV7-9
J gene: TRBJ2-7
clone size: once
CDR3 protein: CASSLDRRAYEQYF
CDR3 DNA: TGTGCCAGCAGCTTAGATCGACGGGCCTACGAGCAGTACTTC

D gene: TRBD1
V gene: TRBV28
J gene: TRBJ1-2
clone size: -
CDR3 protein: CASSRGQVDYTF
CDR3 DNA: TGTGCCAGCAGTCGCGGACAGGTCGACTACACCTTC

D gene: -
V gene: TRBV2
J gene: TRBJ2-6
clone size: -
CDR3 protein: CASSDTGTGANVLTF
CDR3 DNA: TGTGCCAGCAGTGATACCGGTACCGGGGCCAACGTCCTGACTTTC

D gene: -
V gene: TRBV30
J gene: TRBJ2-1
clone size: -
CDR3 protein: CAWSVGQYNEQFF
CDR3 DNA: TGTGCCTGGAGTGTAGGACAATACAATGAGCAGTTCTTC

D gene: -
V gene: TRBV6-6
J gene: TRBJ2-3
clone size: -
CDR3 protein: CASSYLAPSTDTQYF
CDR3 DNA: TGTGCCAGCAGTTACCTTGCGCCTAGCACAGATACGCAGTATTTT

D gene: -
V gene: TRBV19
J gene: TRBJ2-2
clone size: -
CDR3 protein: CASSIVLRRGNTGELFF
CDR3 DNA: TGTGCCAGTAGTATAGTCTTAAGGCGGGGGAACACCGGGGAGCTGTTTTTT

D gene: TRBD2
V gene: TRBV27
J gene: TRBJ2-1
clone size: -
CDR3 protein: CASSLRYSGSTANEQFF
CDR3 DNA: TGTGCCAGCAGTTTAAGATATAGCGGGAGCACTGCCAATGAGCAGTTCTTC

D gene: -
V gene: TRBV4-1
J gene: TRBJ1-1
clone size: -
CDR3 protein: CASSQVLLSRDDTEAFF
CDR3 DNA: TGCGCCAGCAGCCAGGTCTTACTTAGCAGGGATGACACTGAAGCTTTCTTT

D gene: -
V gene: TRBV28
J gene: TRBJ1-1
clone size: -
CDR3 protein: CASSLTVNTEAFF
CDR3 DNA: TGTGCCAGCAGTTTAACAGTGAACACTGAAGCTTTCTTT

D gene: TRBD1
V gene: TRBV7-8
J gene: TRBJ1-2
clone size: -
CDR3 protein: CASSPPGTGDGYTF
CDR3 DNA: TGTGCCAGCAGCCCCCCCGGGACAGGGGATGGCTACACCTTC

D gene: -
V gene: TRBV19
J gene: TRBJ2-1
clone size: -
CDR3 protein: CASSDHTRDNEQFF
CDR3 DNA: TGTGCCAGTAGTGACCACACTAGAGACAATGAGCAGTTCTTC

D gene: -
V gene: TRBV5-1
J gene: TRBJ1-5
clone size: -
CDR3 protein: CASSPGQISDQPQHF
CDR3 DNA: TGCGCCAGCAGCCCCGGACAGATTTCAGATCAGCCCCAGCATTTT

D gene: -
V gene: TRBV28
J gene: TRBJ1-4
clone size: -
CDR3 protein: CASSWPGQEKLFF
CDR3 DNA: TGTGCCAGCAGTTGGCCAGGGCAAGAAAAACTGTTTTTT

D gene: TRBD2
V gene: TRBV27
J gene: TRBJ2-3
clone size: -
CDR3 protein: CASSMRTSGSSTDTQYF
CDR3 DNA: TGTGCCAGCAGTATGAGGACTAGCGGGAGTAGCACAGATACGCAGTATTTT

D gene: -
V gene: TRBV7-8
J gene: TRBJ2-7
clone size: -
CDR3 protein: CASSLKGEVYEQYF
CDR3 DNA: TGTGCCAGCAGCTTAAAAGGAGAAGTCTACGAGCAGTACTTC

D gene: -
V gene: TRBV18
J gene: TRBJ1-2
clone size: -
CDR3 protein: CASSPHRENSYVPDGYTF
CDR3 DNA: TGTGCCAGCTCACCGCACAGGGAAAACTCCTATGTTCCGGATGGCTACACCTTC

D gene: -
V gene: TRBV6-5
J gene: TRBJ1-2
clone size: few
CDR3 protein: CASTNTGALNYGYTF
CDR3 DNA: TGTGCCAGCACCAACACGGGTGCTCTTAACTATGGCTACACCTTC

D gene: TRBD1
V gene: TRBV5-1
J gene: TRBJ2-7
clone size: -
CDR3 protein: CATKKDRGNNEQYF
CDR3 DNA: TGCGCCACCAAGAAAGACAGGGGAAACAACGAGCAGTACTTC